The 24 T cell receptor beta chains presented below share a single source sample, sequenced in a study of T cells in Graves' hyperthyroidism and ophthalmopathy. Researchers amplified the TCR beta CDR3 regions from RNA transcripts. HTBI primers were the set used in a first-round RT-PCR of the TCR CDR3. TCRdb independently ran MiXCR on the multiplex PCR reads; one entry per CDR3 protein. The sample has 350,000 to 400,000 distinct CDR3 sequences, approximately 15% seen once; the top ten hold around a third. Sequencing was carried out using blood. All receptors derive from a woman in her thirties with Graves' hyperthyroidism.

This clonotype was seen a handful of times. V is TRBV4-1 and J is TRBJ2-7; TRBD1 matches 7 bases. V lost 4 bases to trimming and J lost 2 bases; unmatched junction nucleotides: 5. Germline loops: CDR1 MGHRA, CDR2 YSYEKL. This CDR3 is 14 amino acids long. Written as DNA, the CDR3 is TGCGCCAGCAGCCTTGACAGGGAAACCTACGAGCAGTACTTC. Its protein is CASSLDRETYEQYF.

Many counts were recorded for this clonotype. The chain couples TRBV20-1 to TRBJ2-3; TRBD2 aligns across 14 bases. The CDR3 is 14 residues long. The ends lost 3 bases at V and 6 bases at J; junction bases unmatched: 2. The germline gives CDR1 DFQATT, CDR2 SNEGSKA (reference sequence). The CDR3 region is CSARGTSGSDTQYF. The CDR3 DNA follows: TGCAGTGCTAGGGGGACTAGCGGGAGTGATACGCAGTATTTT.

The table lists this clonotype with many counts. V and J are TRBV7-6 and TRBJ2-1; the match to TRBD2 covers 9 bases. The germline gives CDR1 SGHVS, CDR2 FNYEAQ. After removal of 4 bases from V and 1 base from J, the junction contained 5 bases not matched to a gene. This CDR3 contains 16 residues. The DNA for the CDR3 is TGTGCCAGCAGCTCAAATAGCGGGAGTTCCTACAATGAGCAGTTCTTC. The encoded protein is CASSSNSGSSYNEQFF.

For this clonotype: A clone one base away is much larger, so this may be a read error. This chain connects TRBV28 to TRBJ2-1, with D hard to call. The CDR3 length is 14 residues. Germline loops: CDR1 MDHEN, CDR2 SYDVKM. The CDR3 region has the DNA TGTGCCAGCCCAAAAAGGCGTACCGACAATGAGCAGCTCTTC. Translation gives CASPKRRTDNEQLF.

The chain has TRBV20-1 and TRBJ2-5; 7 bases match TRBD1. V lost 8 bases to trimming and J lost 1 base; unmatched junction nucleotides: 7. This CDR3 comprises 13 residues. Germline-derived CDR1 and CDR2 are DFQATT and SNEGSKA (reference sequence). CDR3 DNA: TGCAGTACCGGGACAGCGGCCCAAGAGACCCAGTACTTC. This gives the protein CSTGTAAQETQYF.

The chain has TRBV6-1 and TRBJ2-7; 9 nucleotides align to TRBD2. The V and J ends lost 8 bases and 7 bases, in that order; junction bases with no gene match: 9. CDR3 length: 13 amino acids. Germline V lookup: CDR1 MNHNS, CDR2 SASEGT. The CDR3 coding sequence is TGTGCCAGCCAGCGGGAGGTCCCCCGGGAGCAGTACTTC. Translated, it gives CASQREVPREQYF.

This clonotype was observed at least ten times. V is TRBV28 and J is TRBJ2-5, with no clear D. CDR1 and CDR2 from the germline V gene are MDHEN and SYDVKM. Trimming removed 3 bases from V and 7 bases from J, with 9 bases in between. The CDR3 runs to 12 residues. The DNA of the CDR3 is TGTGCCAGCAGTTTGAGGCACCGGACCCAGTACTTC. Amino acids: CASSLRHRTQYF.

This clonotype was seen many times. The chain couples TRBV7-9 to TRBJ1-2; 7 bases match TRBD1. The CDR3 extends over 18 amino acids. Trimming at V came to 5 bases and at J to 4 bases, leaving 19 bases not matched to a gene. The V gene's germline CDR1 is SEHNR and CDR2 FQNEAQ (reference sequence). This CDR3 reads CASSALPGQHPPPYGYTF. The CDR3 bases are TGTGCCAGCAGCGCCCTACCGGGACAGCATCCACCTCCCTATGGCTACACCTTC.

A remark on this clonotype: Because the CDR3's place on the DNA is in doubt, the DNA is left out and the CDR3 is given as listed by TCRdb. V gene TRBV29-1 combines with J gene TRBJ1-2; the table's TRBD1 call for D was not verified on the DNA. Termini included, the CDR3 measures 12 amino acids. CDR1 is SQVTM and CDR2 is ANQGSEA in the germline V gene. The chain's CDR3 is CSVATGAYGYAF.

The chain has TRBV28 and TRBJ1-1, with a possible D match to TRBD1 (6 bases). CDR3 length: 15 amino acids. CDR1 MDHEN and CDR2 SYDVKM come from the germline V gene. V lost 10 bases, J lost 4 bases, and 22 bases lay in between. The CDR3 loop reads CAIHTPGEGGTEAFF. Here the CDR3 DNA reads TGTGCCATCCACACTCCAGGCGAGGGGGGCACTGAAGCTTTCTTT.

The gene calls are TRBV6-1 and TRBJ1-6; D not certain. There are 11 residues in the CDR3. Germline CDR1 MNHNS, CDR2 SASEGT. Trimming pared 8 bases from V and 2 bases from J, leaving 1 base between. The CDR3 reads CASPYNSPLHF. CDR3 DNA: TGTGCCAGCCCCTATAATTCACCCCTCCACTTT.

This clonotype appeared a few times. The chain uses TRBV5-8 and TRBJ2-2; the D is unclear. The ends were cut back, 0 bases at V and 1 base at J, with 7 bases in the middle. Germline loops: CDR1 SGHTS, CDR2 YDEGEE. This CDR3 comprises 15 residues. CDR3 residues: CASSLADGNTGELFF. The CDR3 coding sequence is TGTGCCAGCAGCTTGGCCGACGGGAACACCGGGGAGCTGTTTTTT.

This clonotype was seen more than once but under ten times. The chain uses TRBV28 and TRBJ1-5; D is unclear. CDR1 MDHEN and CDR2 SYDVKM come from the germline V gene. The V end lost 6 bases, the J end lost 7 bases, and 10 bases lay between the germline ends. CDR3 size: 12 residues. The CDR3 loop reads CASRSGYQPQHF. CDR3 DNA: TGTGCCAGCAGATCCGGGTACCAGCCCCAGCATTTT.

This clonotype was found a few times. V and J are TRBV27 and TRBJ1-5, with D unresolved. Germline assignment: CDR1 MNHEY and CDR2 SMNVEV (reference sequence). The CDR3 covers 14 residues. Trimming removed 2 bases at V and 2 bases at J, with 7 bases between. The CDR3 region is CASSLMIGNQPQHF. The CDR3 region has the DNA TGTGCCAGCAGTTTAATGATTGGCAATCAGCCCCAGCATTTT.

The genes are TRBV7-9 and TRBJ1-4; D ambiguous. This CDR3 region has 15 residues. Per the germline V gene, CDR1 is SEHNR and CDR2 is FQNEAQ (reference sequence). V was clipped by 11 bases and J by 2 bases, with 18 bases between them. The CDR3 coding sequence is TGTGCCGGCTCGGGCCCCACGGTGACTAATGAAAAACTGTTTTTT. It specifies CAGSGPTVTNEKLFF. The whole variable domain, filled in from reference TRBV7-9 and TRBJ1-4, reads DTGVSQNPRHKITKRGQNVTFRCDPISEHNRLYWYRQTLGQGPEFLTYFQNEAQLEKSRLLSDRFSAERPKGSFSTLEIQRTEQGDSAMYLCAGSGPTVTNEKLFFGSGTQLSVL.

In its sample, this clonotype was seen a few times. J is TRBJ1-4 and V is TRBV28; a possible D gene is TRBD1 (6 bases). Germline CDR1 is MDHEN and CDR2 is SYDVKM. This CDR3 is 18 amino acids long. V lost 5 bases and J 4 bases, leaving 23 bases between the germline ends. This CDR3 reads CASSPGPLGAPDNEKLFF. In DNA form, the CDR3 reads TGTGCCAGCAGTCCCGGTCCCCTGGGGGCCCCAGATAATGAAAAACTGTTTTTT.

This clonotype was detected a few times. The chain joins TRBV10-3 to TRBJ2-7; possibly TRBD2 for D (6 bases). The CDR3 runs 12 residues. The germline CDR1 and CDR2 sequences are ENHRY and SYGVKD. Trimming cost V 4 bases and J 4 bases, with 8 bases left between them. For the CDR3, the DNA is TGTGCCATCAGTGGGGCGGGGTACGAGCAGTACTTC. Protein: CAISGAGYEQYF.

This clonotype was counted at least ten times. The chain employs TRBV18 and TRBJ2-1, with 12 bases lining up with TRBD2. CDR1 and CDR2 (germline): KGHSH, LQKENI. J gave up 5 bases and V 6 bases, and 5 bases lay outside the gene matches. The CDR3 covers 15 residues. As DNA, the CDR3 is TGTGCCAGCTCGCGCCTAGCGGGAGGGGACAATGAGCAGTTCTTC. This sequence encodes CASSRLAGGDNEQFF.

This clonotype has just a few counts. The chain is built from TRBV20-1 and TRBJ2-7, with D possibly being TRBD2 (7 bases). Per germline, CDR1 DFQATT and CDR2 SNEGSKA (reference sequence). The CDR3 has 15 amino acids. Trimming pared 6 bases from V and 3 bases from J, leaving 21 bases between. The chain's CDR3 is CSAISGGGGNYEQYF. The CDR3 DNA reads TGCAGTGCGATTAGTGGGGGGGGCGGGAACTACGAGCAGTACTTC.

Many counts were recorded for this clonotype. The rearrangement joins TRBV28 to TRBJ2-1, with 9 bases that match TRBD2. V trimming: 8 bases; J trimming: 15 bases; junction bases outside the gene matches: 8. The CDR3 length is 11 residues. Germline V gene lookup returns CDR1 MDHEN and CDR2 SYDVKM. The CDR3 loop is CASGPGTSMFF. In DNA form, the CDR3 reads TGTGCCAGCGGCCCTGGGACTAGCATGTTCTTC.

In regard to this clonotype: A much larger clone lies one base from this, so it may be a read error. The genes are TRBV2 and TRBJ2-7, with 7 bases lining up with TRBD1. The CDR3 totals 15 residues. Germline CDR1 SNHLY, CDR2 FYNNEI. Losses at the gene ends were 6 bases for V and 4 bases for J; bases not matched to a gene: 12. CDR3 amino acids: CASSLDREGAYEQYF. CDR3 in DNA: TGTGCCAGCAGCCTCGACAGGGAAGGAGCGTACGAGCAGTACTTC.

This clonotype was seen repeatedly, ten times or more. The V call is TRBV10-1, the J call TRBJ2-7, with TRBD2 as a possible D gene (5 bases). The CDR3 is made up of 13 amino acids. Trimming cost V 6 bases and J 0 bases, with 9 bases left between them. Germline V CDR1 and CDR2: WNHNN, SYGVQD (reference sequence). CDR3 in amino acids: CASSPGVSYEQYF. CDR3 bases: TGCGCCAGCAGCCCCGGGGTCTCCTACGAGCAGTACTTC.

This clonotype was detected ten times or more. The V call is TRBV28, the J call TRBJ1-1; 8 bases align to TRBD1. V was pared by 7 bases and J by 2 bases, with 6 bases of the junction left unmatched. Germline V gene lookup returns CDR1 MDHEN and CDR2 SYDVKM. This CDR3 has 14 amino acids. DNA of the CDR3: TGTGCCAGCACCACGACAGGGGTTAACACTGAAGCTTTCTTT. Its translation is CASTTTGVNTEAFF.

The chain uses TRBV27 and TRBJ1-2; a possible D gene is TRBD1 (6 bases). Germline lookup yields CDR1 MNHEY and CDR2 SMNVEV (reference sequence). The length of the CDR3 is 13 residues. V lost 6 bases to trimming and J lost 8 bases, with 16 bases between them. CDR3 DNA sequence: TGTGCCAGCAGCCCCGACAGGTTGTACGGCTACACCTTC. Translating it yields CASSPDRLYGYTF.